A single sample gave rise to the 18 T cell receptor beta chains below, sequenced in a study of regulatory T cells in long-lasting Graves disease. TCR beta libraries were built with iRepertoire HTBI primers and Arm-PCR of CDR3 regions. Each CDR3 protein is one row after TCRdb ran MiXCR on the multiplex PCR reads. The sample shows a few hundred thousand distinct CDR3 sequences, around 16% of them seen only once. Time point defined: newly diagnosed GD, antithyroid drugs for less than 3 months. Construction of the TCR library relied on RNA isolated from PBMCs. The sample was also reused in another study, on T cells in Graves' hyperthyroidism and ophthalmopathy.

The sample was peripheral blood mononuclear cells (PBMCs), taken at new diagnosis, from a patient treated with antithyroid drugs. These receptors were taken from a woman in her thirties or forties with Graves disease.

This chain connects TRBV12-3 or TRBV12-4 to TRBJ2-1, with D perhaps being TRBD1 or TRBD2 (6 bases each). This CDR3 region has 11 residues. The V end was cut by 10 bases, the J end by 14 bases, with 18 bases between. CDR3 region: CATKGGSAEFF. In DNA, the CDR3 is TGTGCCACCAAAGGGGGGTCAGCCGAGTTCTTC.

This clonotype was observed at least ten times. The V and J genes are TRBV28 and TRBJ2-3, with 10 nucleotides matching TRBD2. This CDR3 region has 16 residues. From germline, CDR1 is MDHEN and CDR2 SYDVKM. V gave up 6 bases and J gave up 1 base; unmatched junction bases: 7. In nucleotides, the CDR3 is TGTGCCAGCAGCCGCAGCGGGAGGGCCGGCACAGATACGCAGTATTTT. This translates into CASSRSGRAGTDTQYF. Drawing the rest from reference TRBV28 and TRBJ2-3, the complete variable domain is DVKVTQSSRYLVKRTGEKVFLECVQDMDHENMFWYRQDPGLGLRLIYFSYDVKMKEKGDIPEGYSVSREKKERFSLILESASTNQTSMYLCASSRSGRAGTDTQYFGPGTRLTVL.

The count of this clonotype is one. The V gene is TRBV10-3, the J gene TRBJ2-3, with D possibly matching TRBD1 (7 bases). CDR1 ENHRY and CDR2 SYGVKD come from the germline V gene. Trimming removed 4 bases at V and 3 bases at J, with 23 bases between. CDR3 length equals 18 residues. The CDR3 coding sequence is TGTGCCATCAGTGGCGGGACAGAGACAGACTGGGGGACAGATACGCAGTATTTT. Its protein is CAISGGTETDWGTDTQYF.

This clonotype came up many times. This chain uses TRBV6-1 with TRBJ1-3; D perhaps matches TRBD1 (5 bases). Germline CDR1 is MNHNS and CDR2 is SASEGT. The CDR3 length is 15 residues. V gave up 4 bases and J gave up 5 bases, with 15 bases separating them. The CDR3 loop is CASSVGRQGRNTIYF. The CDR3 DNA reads TGTGCCAGCAGTGTTGGGAGGCAGGGAAGAAACACCATATATTTT.

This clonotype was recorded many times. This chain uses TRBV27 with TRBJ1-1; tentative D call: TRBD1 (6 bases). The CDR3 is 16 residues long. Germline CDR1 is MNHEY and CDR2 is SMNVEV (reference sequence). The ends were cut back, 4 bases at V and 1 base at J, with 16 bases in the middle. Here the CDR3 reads CASSSLGRGWNTEAFF. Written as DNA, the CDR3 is TGTGCCAGCAGTTCCCTCGGCAGGGGATGGAACACTGAAGCTTTCTTT.

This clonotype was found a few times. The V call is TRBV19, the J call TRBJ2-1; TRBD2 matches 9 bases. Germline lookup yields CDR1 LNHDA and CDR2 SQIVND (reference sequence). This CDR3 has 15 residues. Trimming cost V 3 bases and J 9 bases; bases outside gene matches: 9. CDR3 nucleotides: TGTGCCAGTAGTATTCGACTAGCGGACGTGGGTGAGCAGTTCTTC. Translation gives CASSIRLADVGEQFF. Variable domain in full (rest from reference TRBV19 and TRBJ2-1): DGGITQSPKYLFRKEGQNVTLSCEQNLNHDAMYWYRQDPGQGLRLIYYSQIVNDFQKGDIAEGYSVSREKKESFPLTVTSAQKNPTAFYLCASSIRLADVGEQFFGPGTRLTVL.

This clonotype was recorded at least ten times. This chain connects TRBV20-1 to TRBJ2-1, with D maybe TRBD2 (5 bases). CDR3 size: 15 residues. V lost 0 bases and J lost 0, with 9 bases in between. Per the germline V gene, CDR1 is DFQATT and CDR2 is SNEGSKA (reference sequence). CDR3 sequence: CSARDRAVSYNEQFF. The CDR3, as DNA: TGCAGTGCTAGAGACAGAGCGGTCTCCTACAATGAGCAGTTCTTC.

The CDR3 DNA reads TGTGCCAGCAGCGTAGAAGTCGCGAACACCGGGGAGCTGTTTTTT. Translation gives CASSVEVANTGELFF. The chain joins TRBV9 to TRBJ2-2; D gene ambiguous. The CDR3 length is 15 residues. Germline V gives CDR1 SGDLS, CDR2 YYNGEE. V lost 0 bases, J lost 0 bases, and 6 bases lay in between.

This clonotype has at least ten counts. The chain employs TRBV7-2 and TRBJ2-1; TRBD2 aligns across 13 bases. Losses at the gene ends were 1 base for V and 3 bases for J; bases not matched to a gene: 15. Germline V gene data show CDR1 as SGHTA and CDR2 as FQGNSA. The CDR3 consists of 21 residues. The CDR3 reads CASSLVFVGLAGHGHYNEQFF. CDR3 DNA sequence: TGTGCCAGCAGCTTAGTGTTCGTGGGACTAGCGGGACACGGTCACTACAATGAGCAGTTCTTC.

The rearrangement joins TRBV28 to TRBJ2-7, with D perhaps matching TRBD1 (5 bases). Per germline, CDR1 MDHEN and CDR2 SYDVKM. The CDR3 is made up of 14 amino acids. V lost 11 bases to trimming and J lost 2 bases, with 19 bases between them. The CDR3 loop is CAWSAQGSTYEQYF. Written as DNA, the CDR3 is TGTGCCTGGAGTGCCCAGGGCTCCACCTACGAGCAGTACTTC.

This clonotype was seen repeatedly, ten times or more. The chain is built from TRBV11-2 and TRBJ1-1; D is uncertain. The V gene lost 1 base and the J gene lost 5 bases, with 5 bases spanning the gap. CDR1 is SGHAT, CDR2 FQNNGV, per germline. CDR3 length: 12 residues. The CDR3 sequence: CASSLVMTEAFF. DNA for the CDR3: TGTGCCAGCAGCTTAGTCATGACTGAAGCTTTCTTT.

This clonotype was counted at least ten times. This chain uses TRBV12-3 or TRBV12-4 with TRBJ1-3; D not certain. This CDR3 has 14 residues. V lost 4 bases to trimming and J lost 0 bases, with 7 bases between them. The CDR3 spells CASSSASSGNTIYF. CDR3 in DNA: TGTGCCAGCAGTTCCGCGAGCTCTGGAAACACCATATATTTT.

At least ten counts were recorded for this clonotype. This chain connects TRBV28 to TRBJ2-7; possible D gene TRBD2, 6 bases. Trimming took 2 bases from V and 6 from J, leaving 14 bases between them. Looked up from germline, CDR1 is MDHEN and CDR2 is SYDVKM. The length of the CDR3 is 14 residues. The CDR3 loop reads CASSLGKAGSEQYF. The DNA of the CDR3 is TGTGCCAGCAGTTTAGGGAAAGCGGGCTCCGAGCAGTACTTC.

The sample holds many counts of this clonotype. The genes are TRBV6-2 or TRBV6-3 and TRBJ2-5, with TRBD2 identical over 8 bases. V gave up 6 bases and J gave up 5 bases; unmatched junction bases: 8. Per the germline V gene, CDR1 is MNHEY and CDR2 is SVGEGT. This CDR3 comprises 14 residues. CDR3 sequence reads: CASSGGARFETQYF. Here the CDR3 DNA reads TGTGCCAGCAGCGGGGGGGCTAGGTTTGAGACCCAGTACTTC.

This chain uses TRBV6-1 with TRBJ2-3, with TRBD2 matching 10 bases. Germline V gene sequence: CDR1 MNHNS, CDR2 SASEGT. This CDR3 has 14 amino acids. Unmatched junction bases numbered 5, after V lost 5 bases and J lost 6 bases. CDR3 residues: CASSQPSGSDTQYF. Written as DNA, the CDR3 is TGTGCCAGCAGTCAACCTAGCGGGAGTGATACGCAGTATTTT.

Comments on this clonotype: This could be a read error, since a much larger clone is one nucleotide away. The CDR3 region has the DNA TGTGCCAGCAGTGAAAGGCAGTCAGCCCACTTC. Amino acids: CASSERQSAHF. The rearrangement joins TRBV2 to TRBJ2-7, with unresolved D. CDR1 SNHLY and CDR2 FYNNEI come from the germline V gene. The CDR3 extends over 11 amino acids.

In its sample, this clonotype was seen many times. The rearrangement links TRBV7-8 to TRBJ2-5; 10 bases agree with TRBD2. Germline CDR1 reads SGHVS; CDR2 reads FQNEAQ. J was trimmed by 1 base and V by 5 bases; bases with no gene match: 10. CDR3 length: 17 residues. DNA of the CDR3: TGTGCCAGCAGCCTATCGGGAACTAGCGGGATCCAAGAGACCCAGTACTTC. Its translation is CASSLSGTSGIQETQYF.

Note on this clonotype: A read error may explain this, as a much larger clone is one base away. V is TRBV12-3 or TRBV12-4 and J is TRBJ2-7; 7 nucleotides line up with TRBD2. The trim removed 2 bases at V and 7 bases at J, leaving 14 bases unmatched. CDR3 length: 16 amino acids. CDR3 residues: CASSLWAGVRVGEQYF. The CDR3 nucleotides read TGTGCCAGCAGTTTATGGGCGGGAGTTCGTGTTGGTGAGCAGTACTTC.